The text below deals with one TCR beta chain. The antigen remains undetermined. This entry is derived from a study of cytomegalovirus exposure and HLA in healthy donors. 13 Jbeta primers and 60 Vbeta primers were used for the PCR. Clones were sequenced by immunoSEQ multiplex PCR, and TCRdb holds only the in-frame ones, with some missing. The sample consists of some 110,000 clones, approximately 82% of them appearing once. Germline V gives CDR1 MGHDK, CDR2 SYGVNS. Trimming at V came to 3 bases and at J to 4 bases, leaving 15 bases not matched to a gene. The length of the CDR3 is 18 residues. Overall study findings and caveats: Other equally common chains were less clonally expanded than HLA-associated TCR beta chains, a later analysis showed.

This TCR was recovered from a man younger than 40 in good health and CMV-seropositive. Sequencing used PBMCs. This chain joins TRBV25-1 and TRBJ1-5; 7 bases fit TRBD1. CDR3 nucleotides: TGTGCCAGCAGTGAGGGCTTCAGGGGGACGGCGGGGAATCAGCCCCAGCATTTT. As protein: CASSEGFRGTAGNQPQHF.